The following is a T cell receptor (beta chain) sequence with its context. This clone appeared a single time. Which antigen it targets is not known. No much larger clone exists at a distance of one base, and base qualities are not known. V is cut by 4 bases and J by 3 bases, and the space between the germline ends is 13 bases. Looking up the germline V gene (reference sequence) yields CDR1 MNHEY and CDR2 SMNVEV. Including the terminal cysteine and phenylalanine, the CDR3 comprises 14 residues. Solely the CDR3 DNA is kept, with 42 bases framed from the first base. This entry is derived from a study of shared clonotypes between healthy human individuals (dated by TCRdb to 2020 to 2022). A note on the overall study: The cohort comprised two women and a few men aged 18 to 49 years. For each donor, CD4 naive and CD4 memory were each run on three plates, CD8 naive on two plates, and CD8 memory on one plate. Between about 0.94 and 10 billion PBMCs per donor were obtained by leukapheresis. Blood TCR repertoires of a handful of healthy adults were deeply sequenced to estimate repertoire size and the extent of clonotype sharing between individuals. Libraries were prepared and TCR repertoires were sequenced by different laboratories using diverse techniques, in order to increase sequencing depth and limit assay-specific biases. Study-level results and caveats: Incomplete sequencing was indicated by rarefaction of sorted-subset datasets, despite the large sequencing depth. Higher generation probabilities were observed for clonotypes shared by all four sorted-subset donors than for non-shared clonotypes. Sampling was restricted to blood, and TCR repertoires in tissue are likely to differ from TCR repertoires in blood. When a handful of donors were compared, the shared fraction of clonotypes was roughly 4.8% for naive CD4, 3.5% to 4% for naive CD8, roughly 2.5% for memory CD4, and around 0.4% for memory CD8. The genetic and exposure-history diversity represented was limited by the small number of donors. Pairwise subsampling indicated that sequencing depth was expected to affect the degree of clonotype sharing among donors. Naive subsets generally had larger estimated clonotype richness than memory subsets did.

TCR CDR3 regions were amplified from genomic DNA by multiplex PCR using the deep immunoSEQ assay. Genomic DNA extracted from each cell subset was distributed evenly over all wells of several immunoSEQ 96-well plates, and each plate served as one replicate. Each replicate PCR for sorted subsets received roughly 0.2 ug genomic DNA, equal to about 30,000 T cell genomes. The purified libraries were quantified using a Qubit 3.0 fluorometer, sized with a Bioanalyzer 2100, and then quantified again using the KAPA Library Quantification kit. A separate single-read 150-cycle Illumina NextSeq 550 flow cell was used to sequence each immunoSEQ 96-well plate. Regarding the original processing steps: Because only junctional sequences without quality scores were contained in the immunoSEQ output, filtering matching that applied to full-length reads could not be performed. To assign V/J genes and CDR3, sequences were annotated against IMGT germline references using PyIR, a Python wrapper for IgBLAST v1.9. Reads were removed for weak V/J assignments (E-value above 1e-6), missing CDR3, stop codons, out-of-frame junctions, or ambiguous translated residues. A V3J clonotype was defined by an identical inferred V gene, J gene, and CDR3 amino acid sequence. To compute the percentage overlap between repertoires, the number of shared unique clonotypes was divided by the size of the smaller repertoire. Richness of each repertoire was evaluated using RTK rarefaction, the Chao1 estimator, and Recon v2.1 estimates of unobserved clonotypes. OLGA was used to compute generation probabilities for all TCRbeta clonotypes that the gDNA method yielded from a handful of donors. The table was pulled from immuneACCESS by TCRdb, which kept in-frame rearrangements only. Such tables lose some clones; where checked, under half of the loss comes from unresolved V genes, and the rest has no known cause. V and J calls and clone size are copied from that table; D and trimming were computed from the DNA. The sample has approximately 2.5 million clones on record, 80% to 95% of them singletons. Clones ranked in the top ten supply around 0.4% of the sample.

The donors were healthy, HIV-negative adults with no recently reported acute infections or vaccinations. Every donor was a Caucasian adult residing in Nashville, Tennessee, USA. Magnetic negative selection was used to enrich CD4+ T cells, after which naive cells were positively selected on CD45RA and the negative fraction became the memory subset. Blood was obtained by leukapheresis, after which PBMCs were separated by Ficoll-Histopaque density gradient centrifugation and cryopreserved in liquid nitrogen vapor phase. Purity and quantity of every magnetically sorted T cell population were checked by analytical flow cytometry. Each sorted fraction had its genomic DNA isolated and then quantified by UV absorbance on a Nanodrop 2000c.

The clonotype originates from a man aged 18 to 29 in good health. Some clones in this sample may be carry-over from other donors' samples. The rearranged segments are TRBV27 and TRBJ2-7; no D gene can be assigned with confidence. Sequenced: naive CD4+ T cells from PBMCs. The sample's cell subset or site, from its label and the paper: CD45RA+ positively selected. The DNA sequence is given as TGTGCCAGCAGTTGGGGTGGCCTCATCTACGAGCAGTACTTC. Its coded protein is CASSWGGLIYEQYF.